The 28 T cell receptor beta chains reported below all come from one sample, sequenced in a study of CD8+CD57+ T cells in acquired aplastic anemia. Researchers used genomic DNA as the template to profile TCR beta VDJ and CDR3. TCRdb ran MiXCR on the reads and lists one entry per CDR3 protein. Of around 210,000 distinct CDR3 sequences detected, less than 75% appear once; the ten largest clones hold roughly 53%. Patients sequenced had flow cytometry evidence of CD8+CD57+ cell expansion. The sequenced sample was sorted CD4+, CD8+, or CD8+CD57+ T cells (not recorded which) from PBMCs. These receptors were taken from a human donor with aplastic anemia.

This clonotype was seen a handful of times. The CDR3 spells CASRAAPGVGHTDTQYF. CDR3 bases: TGTGCCAGCAGAGCCGCTCCCGGAGTAGGACACACAGATACGCAGTATTTT. The rearrangement uses TRBV25-1 and TRBJ2-3, with D possibly being TRBD1 (5 bases). Germline CDR1 MGHDK, CDR2 SYGVNS. This CDR3 region has 17 residues. Trimming stripped 6 bases from V and 2 bases from J, with 21 bases between.

The rearrangement uses TRBV9 and TRBJ2-1; 10 bases match TRBD2. Germline V gene sequence: CDR1 SGDLS, CDR2 YYNGEE. The CDR3 consists of 16 residues. Losses at the gene ends were 0 bases for V and 8 bases for J; bases not matched to a gene: 8. CDR3 nucleotide sequence: TGTGCCAGCAGCGTAGTAGCGAGCGGGGGGGCACATGAGCAGTTCTTC. This translates into CASSVVASGGAHEQFF. Filled out from reference TRBV9 and TRBJ2-1, the complete variable domain reads DSGVTQTPKHLITATGQRVTLRCSPRSGDLSVYWYQQSLDQGLQFLIQYYNGEERAKGNILERFSAQQFPDLHSELNLSSLELGDSALYFCASSVVASGGAHEQFFGPGTRLTVL.

The J gene is TRBJ1-1, the V gene TRBV7-2, with D tentatively TRBD1 (5 bases). The ends were cut back, 0 bases at V and 7 bases at J, with 9 bases in the middle. Per the germline V gene, CDR1 is SGHTA and CDR2 is FQGNSA. CDR3 length: 13 residues. This CDR3 reads CASSLARGYEAFF. CDR3 sequence (DNA): TGTGCCAGCAGCTTAGCGCGGGGGTATGAAGCTTTCTTT.

This clonotype showed up just once. The rearrangement links TRBV7-2 to TRBJ1-1, with D hard to call. Per germline, CDR1 SGHTA and CDR2 FQGNSA. With 7 bases removed from V and 5 bases from J, the gap between germline ends came to 14 bases. This CDR3 is 13 amino acids long. The CDR3 reads CASIERERTEAFF. The DNA for the CDR3 is TGTGCCAGCATCGAGCGGGAAAGGACTGAAGCTTTCTTT. The full variable domain, with the rest looked up from reference TRBV7-2 and TRBJ1-1, is GAGVSQSPSNKVTEKGKDVELRCDPISGHTALYWYRQSLGQGLEFLIYFQGNSAPDKSGLPSDRFSAERTGGSVSTLTIQRTQQEDSAVYLCASIERERTEAFFGQGTRLTVV.

V gene TRBV20-1 combines with J gene TRBJ1-5; no definite D call. CDR1 and CDR2 (germline): DFQATT, SNEGSKA (reference sequence). CDR3 length equals 13 residues. V lost 4 bases, J lost 0 bases, and 7 bases lay in between. The CDR3 nucleotides are TGCAGTGCTAACAGCGATAGCAATCAGCCCCAGCATTTT. Its protein is CSANSDSNQPQHF.

The chain joins TRBV2 to TRBJ2-5, with D possibly TRBD1 on 5 matching bases. Trimming took 6 bases from V and 7 from J, leaving 9 bases between them. This CDR3 region has 11 residues. Germline CDR1 and CDR2: SNHLY and FYNNEI. The CDR3 protein is CASSQGWTQYF. The CDR3 nucleotides read TGTGCCAGCAGCCAGGGCTGGACCCAGTACTTC.

This rearrangement joins TRBV5-1 to TRBJ2-3, with 14 positions matching TRBD2. The CDR3 contains 18 residues. Germline V gene data show CDR1 as SGHRS and CDR2 as YFSETQ. With V trimmed by 4 bases and J by 1 base, 8 bases remained unmatched. The CDR3 region has the DNA TGCGCCAGCAGCGGGACTAGCGGGAGTGTTCTTGGCACAGATACGCAGTATTTT. As protein: CASSGTSGSVLGTDTQYF.

This chain connects TRBV19 to TRBJ1-1; weak D call: TRBD1 (5 bases). CDR1 and CDR2 from the germline V gene are LNHDA and SQIVND (reference sequence). This CDR3 contains 14 residues. The V end was cut by 5 bases, the J end by 2 bases, with 12 bases between. The CDR3 region is CASSQPGPNTEAFF. The CDR3 region has the DNA TGTGCCAGTAGTCAACCGGGACCCAACACTGAAGCTTTCTTT.

This clonotype was recorded only once. The rearrangement joins TRBV14 to TRBJ2-3; D is unclear. The CDR3 runs 13 residues. Trimming removed 5 bases from V and 4 bases from J, with 10 bases in between. Germline V gives CDR1 SGHDN, CDR2 FVKESK. This chain's CDR3 is CASSYRESDTQYF. The CDR3 nucleotides read TGTGCCAGCAGCTACCGTGAATCAGATACGCAGTATTTT.

The genes are TRBV24-1 and TRBJ2-7, with D uncertain. This CDR3 is built from 11 residues. V lost 2 bases to trimming and J lost 7 bases, with 5 bases between them. Germline V gene data show CDR1 as KGHDR and CDR2 as SFDVKD. The CDR3 reads CATSDYREQYF. In nucleotides, the CDR3 is TGTGCCACCAGTGATTATCGTGAGCAGTACTTC.

This clonotype was seen just once. The missing conserved phenylalanine or tryptophan at the end of this CDR3 makes a read error likely. The chain is built from TRBV6-1 and TRBJ2-7; possible D gene TRBD1, 5 bases. Germline lookup yields CDR1 MNHNS and CDR2 SASEGT. The CDR3 spans 14 residues. V shed 7 bases and J shed 0 bases, with 13 bases lying between them. The CDR3: CASKGITSSYEQYL. CDR3 DNA: TGTGCCAGCAAGGGGATCACGAGCTCCTACGAGCAGTACCTC.

The V gene is TRBV15, the J gene TRBJ2-1, with D tentatively TRBD1 (6 bases). CDR3 size: 16 residues. V was shortened by 3 bases and J by 8 bases, with 20 bases between the two germline ends. CDR1 is LNHNV and CDR2 is YYDKDF in the germline V gene (reference sequence). The CDR3 reads CATSSEQGFLTDEQFF. The CDR3 bases are TGTGCCACCAGCAGTGAACAGGGTTTTCTTACTGATGAGCAGTTCTTC.

The chain's CDR3 is CATSDLQPSGSSGANVLTF. Written as DNA, the CDR3 is TGTGCCACCAGTGATTTGCAGCCTAGCGGAAGCTCTGGGGCCAACGTCCTGACTTTC. This chain connects TRBV24-1 to TRBJ2-6; 7 nucleotides agree with TRBD2. Germline V gene lookup returns CDR1 KGHDR and CDR2 SFDVKD. The CDR3 has 19 amino acids. The junction had 7 bases not matched to a gene; V was cut back by 0 bases and J by 0 bases.

J is TRBJ2-2 and V is TRBV2, with TRBD1 as a possible D gene (7 bases). Per the germline V gene, CDR1 is SNHLY and CDR2 is FYNNEI. CDR3 size: 14 residues. Trimming stripped 5 bases from V and 7 bases from J, with 14 bases between. CDR3 sequence (DNA): TGTGCCAGCAGTAAAGGAGGGGGCTTCGGGGAGCTGTTTTTT. Its protein product is CASSKGGGFGELFF.

In its sample, this clonotype was seen many times. The J gene is TRBJ2-7, the V gene TRBV27; no clear D. This CDR3 spans 14 amino acids. V lost 5 bases, J lost 0 bases, and 11 bases lay in between. Germline V gene sequence: CDR1 MNHEY, CDR2 SMNVEV (reference sequence). CDR3 nucleotides: TGTGCCAGCAGTCCAGCAACGAGCTCCTACGAGCAGTACTTC. It yields the protein CASSPATSSYEQYF.

The chain is built from TRBV6-1 and TRBJ2-7, with D hard to call. Deletions cut 6 bases from V and 3 bases from J, with 12 bases between. The CDR3 contains 13 residues. The germline CDR1 and CDR2 sequences are MNHNS and SASEGT. CDR3 nucleotides: TGTGCCAGCAGCGCCCAAGCCCTCTACGAGCAGTACTTC. Protein product: CASSAQALYEQYF.

This chain joins TRBV2 and TRBJ1-2; possible D gene TRBD1, 6 bases. V lost 3 bases, J lost 8 bases, and 13 bases lay in between. CDR3 size: 13 residues. Germline loops: CDR1 SNHLY, CDR2 FYNNEI. CDR3 residues: CASSDEGGGGYTF. The CDR3 DNA reads as TGTGCCAGCAGTGATGAAGGGGGAGGCGGCTACACCTTC.

The V gene is TRBV15, the J gene TRBJ2-1, with 7 bases aligning to TRBD1. V dropped 6 bases and J dropped 4; count of bases not matched to a gene: 12. The germline gives CDR1 LNHNV, CDR2 YYDKDF (reference sequence). This CDR3 has 16 residues. CDR3 residues: CATSDPGKGAYNEQFF. The CDR3 DNA reads as TGTGCCACCAGTGACCCCGGAAAGGGGGCTTACAATGAGCAGTTCTTC.

This clonotype appeared many times. The chain uses TRBV6-5 and TRBJ2-7; 11 positions agree with TRBD2. CDR3 length: 15 amino acids. Germline-derived CDR1 and CDR2 are MNHEY and SVGAGI. The ends lost 0 bases at V and 2 bases at J; junction bases unmatched: 0. CDR3 nucleotides: TGTGCCAGCAGTTACTCTAGCGGGGGGGCCTACGAGCAGTACTTC. This encodes CASSYSSGGAYEQYF.

The chain has TRBV10-3 and TRBJ2-3; D uncertain. V lost 2 bases to trimming and J lost 5 bases, with 2 bases between them. CDR1 is ENHRY, CDR2 SYGVKD, per germline. This CDR3 is 11 amino acids long. The CDR3 loop is CAISEIDTQYF. For the CDR3, the DNA is TGTGCCATCAGTGAGATAGATACGCAGTATTTT.

The chain recombines TRBV2 with TRBJ1-2, with D perhaps TRBD1 (6 bases). Germline V gene sequence: CDR1 SNHLY, CDR2 FYNNEI. This CDR3 has 13 amino acids. V was shortened by 11 bases and J by 6 bases, with 19 bases between the two germline ends. In nucleotides, the CDR3 is TGTGCCCAGCAGCCCCAGGGGCTGCATGGCTACACCTTC. Encoded protein: CAQQPQGLHGYTF.

This clonotype was seen ten or more times. The genes are TRBV5-5 and TRBJ2-7; D is uncertain. Germline CDR1 SGHKS, CDR2 YYEKEE (reference sequence). This CDR3 spans 11 amino acids. V was pared by 6 bases and J by 4 bases, with 8 bases between. The CDR3 sequence: CASKKEYEQYF. DNA for the CDR3: TGTGCCAGCAAAAAGGAGTACGAGCAGTACTTC. Looking up the rest from reference TRBV5-5 and TRBJ2-7 gives the full variable domain: DAGVTQSPTHLIKTRGQQVTLRCSPISGHKSVSWYQQVLGQGPQFIFQYYEKEERGRGNFPDRFSARQFPNYSSELNVNALLLGDSALYLCASKKEYEQYFGPGTRLTVT.

The V and J genes are TRBV20-1 and TRBJ2-3, with TRBD2 matching over 9 bases. With V trimmed by 6 bases and J by 2 bases, 3 bases remained unmatched. This CDR3 has 13 residues. Germline V CDR1 and CDR2: DFQATT, SNEGSKA (reference sequence). CDR3 coding DNA: TGCAGTGCCGTAGCGGGGGCCACAGATACGCAGTATTTT. This translates into CSAVAGATDTQYF.

This clonotype showed up just a few times. The chain employs TRBV5-1 and TRBJ1-6; D is unresolved. Looked up from germline, CDR1 is SGHRS and CDR2 is YFSETQ. The CDR3 totals 14 residues. The V end was cut by 0 bases, the J end by 7 bases, with 8 bases between. As DNA, the CDR3 is TGCGCCAGCAGCTTGGAGAGCGGGAATTCACCCCTCCACTTT. Protein: CASSLESGNSPLHF.

CDR3 amino acids: CASSDTGGGSTDYEQYF. The CDR3 DNA reads as TGTGCCAGCTCGGACACAGGGGGCGGATCGACTGACTACGAGCAGTACTTC. The V gene is TRBV7-2, the J gene TRBJ2-7, with 9 bases fitting TRBD1. The junction had 17 bases not matched to a gene; V was cut back by 8 bases and J by 3 bases. The CDR3 loop spans 17 amino acids. The germline V gene has CDR1 SGHTA and CDR2 FQGNSA.

With respect to this clonotype: One junction end does not reproduce the germline sequence, and a read error may be involved. J is TRBJ2-1 and V is TRBV20-1; D possibly corresponds to TRBD1 (5 bases). CDR1 is DFQATT, CDR2 SNEGSKA, per germline (reference sequence). The CDR3 is 12 residues long. The CDR3 DNA is TGCAGTGCTAGAGCGCAGGGCAATGAGCAGTCCTTC. This encodes CSARAQGNEQSF.

The chain combines TRBV9 with TRBJ2-1; D is unclear. The CDR3 is 10 residues long. Trimming took off 2 bases at V and 16 bases at J, with 10 bases between the two ends. Germline CDR1 is SGDLS and CDR2 is YYNGEE. The CDR3 region has the DNA TGTGCCAGCAGCGTCCGTGGTGAATTCTTC. This translates into CASSVRGEFF.

V is TRBV10-2 and J is TRBJ2-3, with 8 positions matching TRBD2. The J segment lost 2 bases and the V segment lost 9 bases, leaving 4 bases of the junction unmatched. The CDR3 sequence is 13 residues long. Germline V lookup: CDR1 WSHSY, CDR2 SAAADI. Here the CDR3 reads CASHGGDTDTQYF. Written as DNA, the CDR3 is TGCGCCAGTCACGGGGGGGACACAGATACGCAGTATTTT.